The 5 T cell receptor beta chains listed next were all sequenced from one sample in a study of blood T cell repertoires in COVID-19. Profiling relied on immunoSEQ multiplex PCR, and the TCRdb table lists in-frame clones only, not all of them. The table lists approximately 240,000 clones, about 83% of them singletons, with roughly 4% in the top ten. Sample: peripheral blood. The receptors were sampled from a man aged 50-60 years with acute or convalescent COVID-19.

V gene TRBV7-3 combines with J gene TRBJ1-3; D is perhaps TRBD1 (5 bases). Germline values: CDR1 SGHTA, CDR2 FQGTGA. Deletions cut 3 bases from V and 2 bases from J, with 8 bases between. CDR3 length: 14 amino acids. The CDR3 loop reads CASSFQGPGNTIYF. DNA of the CDR3: TGTGCCAGCAGCTTTCAGGGTCCTGGAAACACCATATATTTT.

The chain carries TRBV10-1 and TRBJ2-3; TRBD1 might be the D (6 bases). V shed 6 bases and J shed 4 bases, with 11 bases lying between them. Germline lookup yields CDR1 WNHNN and CDR2 SYGVQD (reference sequence). This CDR3 spans 13 amino acids. The CDR3 nucleotides read TGCGCCAGCAGCCGGACAGCAGCAGATACGCAGTATTTT. This sequence encodes CASSRTAADTQYF.

The chain uses TRBV27 and TRBJ2-7; 7 nucleotides match TRBD1. With 6 bases clipped from V and 2 bases from J, the junction kept 7 bases outside the gene matches. Looked up from germline, CDR1 is MNHEY and CDR2 is SMNVEV (reference sequence). This CDR3 has 14 residues. CDR3 loop: CASRPGTATYEQYF. The CDR3 DNA reads as TGTGCCAGCAGACCCGGGACAGCCACCTACGAGCAGTACTTC.

V is TRBV6-5 and J is TRBJ1-2, with 7 bases fitting TRBD1. Trimming took 4 bases from V and 2 from J; bases not matched to a gene: 4. Germline V gene sequence: CDR1 MNHEY, CDR2 SVGAGI. The CDR3 sequence is 14 residues long. The CDR3 DNA reads TGTGCCAGCAGTTGGGACAGCGTAAACTATGGCTACACCTTC. It codes for CASSWDSVNYGYTF.

A few counts support this clone. The CDR3: CATSRQGTNSPLHF. The CDR3, as DNA: TGTGCCACCAGCCGACAGGGTACGAATTCACCCCTCCACTTT. The V call is TRBV15, the J call TRBJ1-6; TRBD1 aligns across 7 bases. CDR3 size: 14 residues. CDR1 is LNHNV, CDR2 YYDKDF, per germline (reference sequence). Trimming at V came to 5 bases and at J to 7 bases, leaving 5 bases not matched to a gene.